The present entry profiles one TCR beta chain with its context. Antigen specificity is unknown. CDR1 is LGHNA and CDR2 is YSLEER in the germline V gene. The CDR3 is made up of 14 amino acids. Germline trimming cut 4 bases from V and 6 bases from J; bases unmatched to any gene: 4. This entry comes from a study of siplizumab effects on memory and regulatory T cells. Findings and limits, study-wide: Sequences below about 10^-5 frequency were poorly captured, limiting mapping of alloreactive clones. Roughly 80-95% of proliferating CD4+ or CD8+ clones lacked a naive or memory phenotype that could be assigned. Among sequences traceable to unstimulated CD4+ memory cells, alloreactive ones were significantly reduced by siplizumab. It was never confirmed that proliferating Tregs from siplizumab cultures were suppressive.

TCRdb keeps only in-frame clones here, not all; method: immunoSEQ multiplex PCR. The sample shows about 100,000 clones, roughly 91% of them seen only once. This clonotype was sampled from a human donor in good health. Sample: non-Treg CD4+ T cells sorted from blood. The chain recombines TRBV4-3 with TRBJ2-1; TRBD1 matches 9 bases. CDR3 sequence reads: CASSRDRVGNEQFF. CDR3 bases: TGCGCCAGCAGCCGGGACAGGGTTGGCAATGAGCAGTTCTTC.